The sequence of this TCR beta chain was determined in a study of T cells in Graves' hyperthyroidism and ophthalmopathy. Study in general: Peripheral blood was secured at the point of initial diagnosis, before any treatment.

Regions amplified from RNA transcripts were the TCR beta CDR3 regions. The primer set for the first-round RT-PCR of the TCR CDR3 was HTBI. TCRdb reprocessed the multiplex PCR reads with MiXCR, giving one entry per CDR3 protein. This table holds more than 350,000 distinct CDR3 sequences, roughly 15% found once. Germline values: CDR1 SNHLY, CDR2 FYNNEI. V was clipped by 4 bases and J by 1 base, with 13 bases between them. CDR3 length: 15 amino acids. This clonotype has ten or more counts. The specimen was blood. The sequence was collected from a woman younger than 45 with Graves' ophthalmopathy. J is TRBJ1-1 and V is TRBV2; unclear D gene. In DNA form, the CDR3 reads TGTGCCAGCAGTGGGTCGCGAACCGGGAACACTGAAGCTTTCTTT. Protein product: CASSGSRTGNTEAFF.